Described below is a single T cell receptor beta chain sequence and its context. This clonotype was seen a few times. Its antigen remains unidentified. The sample holds no much larger clone one base away, and base qualities are not on file. This sample is part of a study of T-cell memory formation after mild COVID-19 (dated by TCRdb to the early 2020s). Broadly, across the study: Most TCR sequence clusters were specific to one of the two donors. The cohort was made up of two young adult volunteers, one female and one male, who were previously healthy. Longitudinal TCRalpha and TCRbeta repertoire sequencing tracked T-cell clones expanding and contracting after mild COVID-19 in two donors.

Here is what the overall study found, with its caveats: Clones contracting from day 15 to 85 had balanced CD4/CD8 phenotypes, while a second wave expanding from day 15 to 37 was biased towards CD4+. Some responding clones were detected in pre-infection memory, suggesting pre-existing cross-reactive memory T cells joined the SARS-CoV-2 response. Contracting CD4+ clones appeared mostly in the CM and EM memory subsets, whereas CD8+ clones were enriched in EMRA. The study included only a couple of mild cases, and larger cohorts that include severe cases with pre-infection samples were judged to be necessary. SARS-CoV-2 specificity was not confirmed for the second-wave clones peaking on day 37.

The sample was run on an Illumina NovaSeq 6000. cDNA libraries for TCRalpha and TCRbeta were prepared by 5'RACE using constant-segment primers, with sample barcodes and unique molecular identifiers added. Trizol reagent was used to extract RNA from every sample. Library amplification was performed in two PCR steps, and a second sample barcode and Illumina TruSeq adapters were introduced in the second step. Sequencing of the libraries was done on an Illumina NovaSeq, producing 2 x 150 bp paired-end reads. The authors' pipeline ran thus. The reads were demultiplexed and collapsed into UMI-guided consensus sequences using migec v1.2.7. With mixcr v2.1.11, UMI consensuses were aligned to TRA and TRB V and J templates and assembled into clonotypes. Clonotypes were classified as expanded or contracted when called significant by both edgeR and NoisET, with noise models trained on biological replicates. For edgeR calls, a false discovery rate-adjusted p below 0.01 and a log2 fold-change threshold of 1 were applied. PCA with hierarchical clustering of max-normalized trajectories of the 1000 most abundant clonotypes was used as exploratory dynamics analysis. Separately sequenced CD4+ and CD8+ repertoires were used to assign a CD4 or CD8 phenotype to each responding clone. The public reads were reanalyzed by TCRdb: fastp trimming at Q25, MiXCR alignment, in-frame beta chains only. CDR3 protein sequences are deduplicated, and each keeps its most common genes and DNA. The V and J calls follow TCRdb's processing rather than the paper's. This sample holds hundreds of thousands of distinct CDR3 sequences; under 20% were observed only once. Of the sample, 12% falls within the top ten clones.

Ficoll-Paque density gradient centrifugation was used to isolate PBMCs. The junction shows trimming of 0 bases on V and 4 bases on J, and the gene matches do not reach 3 bases of it. The CDR3 starts with the cysteine, ends with the phenylalanine, and has 16 residues. Just CDR3 DNA is preserved here, 48 bases in frame from base 1. The germline V gene sets CDR1 to SGHTS and CDR2 to YDEGEE. This clonotype originated in an adult woman who had mild COVID-19 (a few samples of this study predate the infection). The sample titles of this study are shuffled in the database, so cell type and time point are left out; the donor was told from shared clones. Sequencing input: PBMCs or a T cell subset sorted from them (not recorded which). Here the chain combines TRBV5-8 and TRBJ2-1, and TRBD2 aligns with 11 junction nucleotides. The CDR3 reads CASSLVPSGGYNEQFF. The bases are TGTGCCAGCAGCTTGGTTCCTAGCGGGGGGTACAATGAGCAGTTCTTC.